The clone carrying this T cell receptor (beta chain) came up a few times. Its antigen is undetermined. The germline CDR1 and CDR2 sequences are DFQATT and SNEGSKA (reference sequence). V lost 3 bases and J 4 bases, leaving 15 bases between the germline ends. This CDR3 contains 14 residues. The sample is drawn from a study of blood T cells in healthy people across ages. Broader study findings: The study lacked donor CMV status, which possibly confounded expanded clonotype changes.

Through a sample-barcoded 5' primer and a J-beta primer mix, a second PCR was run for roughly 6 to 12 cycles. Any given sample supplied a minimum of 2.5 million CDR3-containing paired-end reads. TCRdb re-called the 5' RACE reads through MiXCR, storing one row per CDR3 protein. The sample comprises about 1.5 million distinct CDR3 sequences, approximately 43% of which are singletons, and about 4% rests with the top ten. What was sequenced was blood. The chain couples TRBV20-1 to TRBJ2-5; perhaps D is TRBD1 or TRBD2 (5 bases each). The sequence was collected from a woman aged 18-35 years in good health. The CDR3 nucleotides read TGCAGTGCTAGGATGGGGCGGGTGGGAGAGACCCAGTACTTC. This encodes CSARMGRVGETQYF.